This T cell receptor beta chain was sequenced during a study of blood T cell repertoires in COVID-19. V gave up 6 bases and J gave up 4 bases, with 6 bases separating them. Germline CDR1 and CDR2: MNHEY and SVGAGI. This CDR3 has 12 amino acids. The authors' processing: For nucleated cells, counts were estimated from reference gene primer amplification. Sequencing was performed with immunoSEQ multiplex PCR; in TCRdb, only in-frame clones are kept and a portion is missing. The V and J calls and clone size come from that table; D and trimming were worked out from the DNA. The data show fewer than 25,000 clones, more than 75% seen once.

The receptor was derived from a human donor in a cohort sampled during active COVID-19. Sequencing was performed on peripheral blood. The J gene is TRBJ1-4, the V gene TRBV6-5, with unresolved D. DNA for the CDR3: TGTGCCAGCAGGAACGGTAATGAAAAACTGTTTTTT. Translated, it gives CASRNGNEKLFF.